The source of this T cell receptor (beta chain) is a study of blood T cells in healthy people across ages (dated by TCRdb to the mid-2010s). About the study as a whole: Template switching captured roughly one uniquely barcoded TCR beta cDNA molecule per two T cells in model experiments. For two donors (one aged 18 to 30 and one aged 80 or older), the study analyzed two additional independent replicas of 1 million unique cDNA reads from the same blood draw. To avoid experimental bias, donors of different ages were distributed randomly across sequencing lanes. Age-related changes in TCR beta repertoire diversity were measured in the study by deep sequencing normalized with unique cDNA molecular identifiers. The donors were split into four age groups: young (average 16 years), middle-aged (over 35), aged (more than 55) and long-lived (more than 80). Broad study findings and their caveats: Conclusive comparison of naive and antigen-experienced compartments was prevented by the profiling of bulk unsorted PBMCs. Because the CMV infection status of the donors was unknown, age-related changes in expanded clonotypes may potentially have been confounded. Compared with the aged group, more naive CD4+ T cells, fewer expanded clones and increased TCR diversity were shown by the long-lived group, suggesting age selection. The percentage of naive T cells measured by flow cytometry correlated strongly with observed TCR beta diversity. Estimates of total diversity based on one million sequenced T cells were regarded as lower bounds and as underestimates. As age increased, observed TCR beta diversity per million T cells dropped in a roughly linear way, and a significant reduction was already evident by age 40.

With respect to this clonotype: Its antigen is unknown. It has no much larger one-base neighbor in the sample; base qualities were not kept.

The CDR3 covers 15 residues, taking in both the cysteine and the phenylalanine. Only CDR3 DNA remains: 45 bases, in frame from the first base. CDR1 and CDR2 are drawn from the germline V gene (reference sequence): PRHDT, FYEKMQ. Systemically healthy Caucasian individuals from Russia, 35 to 40 in total and aged about 6 to 95 years, were included as donors. Each donor gave roughly 9 milliliters of peripheral blood, drawn into EDTA-treated Vacutainer tubes. Ficoll-Paque density-gradient centrifugation was used to isolate PBMCs, with at least 6 million per sample. Total RNA was extracted from PBMCs with Trizol reagent, with at least 5 micrograms obtained per sample. Naive CD45RAhigh/CD27high T cell percentages were measured by flow cytometry on a PBMC aliquot from every donor. Library generation was performed with 5' RACE. Sequenced using an Illumina HiSeq 2500. The second PCR ran for about 7 to 11 cycles and used a J-beta primer mix along with a sample-barcoded 5' primer. A unique molecular identifier was introduced onto each TCR beta cDNA molecule by a template-switch 5' adaptor carrying 12 random nucleotides. Each sample yielded at least 2.5 million CDR3-containing paired-end reads. The Mint cDNA synthesis kit, primed by a TRBC-specific oligonucleotide, was used to synthesize first-strand cDNA from all RNA. All cDNA was treated with uracil-DNA glycosylase and then went through a first 18-cycle PCR with the universal primers M1SS and BC2_uni_R. The original pipeline was this. For normalization, 1 million high-quality reads were randomly selected from each sample, with every read carrying a distinct molecular identifier. Reads with shared molecular identifiers were discarded instead of being binned into consensus sequences. MiTCR, with a Q25 quality threshold and the strictest error-elimination algorithm, was used for CDR3 identification, clonotype clustering and error correction. A nonparametric unseen species model with Euler transformation was used to estimate lower-bound total TCR beta diversity. TCRdb reran the public reads through fastp at Q25 and MiXCR, keeping productive beta chains. Merged by CDR3 protein, the rows form single entries marked with the most common genes and DNA. For this entry, the V and J calls and clone size follow TCRdb and not the study's own pipeline. This sample has 780,000 or so distinct CDR3 sequences in its table, and roughly 50% of those were observed once. The ten largest account for approximately 40% of the sample.

The chain uses TRBV13 and TRBJ2-5, with no confidently assigned D gene. The J call is in doubt because the DNA end fits TRBJ2-7 better. The sample comprised blood. The sequence derives from an elderly man in good health. The DNA sequence follows: TGTGCCAGCAGCTTACTTGGCAAGGGTGTCCACGAGCAGTACTTC. Its amino acids are CASSLLGKGVHEQYF.